The 32 T cell receptor beta chains listed next were all sequenced from one sample in a study of PD-1 blockade in mismatch repair-deficient tumors. The assay was immunoSEQ multiplex PCR, and TCRdb's table has in-frame clones only and misses some. The sample gives 15,000 or so clones, 65% to 85% of which show up once; around 3% is in the top ten. This specimen consisted of PBMCs, obtained 4 weeks after starting pembrolizumab. The receptors shown here come from an adult with mismatch repair-deficient cancer.

J is TRBJ2-3 and V is TRBV18, with 7 bases aligning to TRBD2. V lost 6 bases, J lost 2 bases, and 8 bases stayed unmatched. The CDR3 runs to 15 residues. The V gene's germline CDR1 is KGHSH and CDR2 LQKENI. The CDR3 coding sequence is TGTGCCAGCTCCCCATCGGGGGGATCCACAGATACGCAGTATTTT. This sequence encodes CASSPSGGSTDTQYF.

J is TRBJ1-2 and V is TRBV6-1, with TRBD1 as a possible D gene (5 bases). The V gene lost 3 bases and the J gene lost 0 bases, with 8 bases spanning the gap. The CDR3 is 14 amino acids. Germline values: CDR1 MNHNS, CDR2 SASEGT. The CDR3 region is CASSEGLSNYGYTF. The CDR3 region has the DNA TGTGCCAGCAGTGAGGGACTTTCTAACTATGGCTACACCTTC.

The V and J genes are TRBV6-1 and TRBJ2-1; 8 nucleotides align to TRBD1. The CDR3 has 17 amino acids. The germline gives CDR1 MNHNS, CDR2 SASEGT. V trimming: 4 bases; J trimming: 4 bases; junction bases outside the gene matches: 12. For the CDR3, the DNA is TGTGCCAGCAGTGGGGGAAGGGGCAGGGGGCCTTACAATGAGCAGTTCTTC. It is translated as CASSGGRGRGPYNEQFF.

This rearrangement joins TRBV2 to TRBJ2-7; perhaps TRBD2 as D (5 bases). The CDR3 has 14 amino acids. Germline V gene sequence: CDR1 SNHLY, CDR2 FYNNEI. With 5 bases removed from V and 1 base from J, the gap between germline ends came to 12 bases. The CDR3 loop reads CASSSEGTSYEQYF. CDR3 in DNA: TGTGCCAGCAGTTCTGAGGGAACGTCCTACGAGCAGTACTTC.

The J gene is TRBJ1-3, the V gene TRBV28; D possibly corresponds to TRBD1 (5 bases). The germline gives CDR1 MDHEN, CDR2 SYDVKM. The CDR3 runs 15 residues. V was trimmed by 5 bases and J by 0 bases, leaving 11 bases between them. CDR3 sequence (DNA): TGTGCCAGCAGTAGACAGTTCAACTCTGGAAACACCATATATTTT. Translation gives CASSRQFNSGNTIYF.

The rearrangement joins TRBV27 to TRBJ2-1; no definite D call. V lost 6 bases, J lost 0 bases, and 12 bases lay in between. Germline-derived CDR1 and CDR2 are MNHEY and SMNVEV (reference sequence). The CDR3 has 15 amino acids. CDR3 bases: TGTGCCAGCAGGTCGGGTATAAGCTCCTACAATGAGCAGTTCTTC. Translation gives CASRSGISSYNEQFF.

The chain is built from TRBV7-2 and TRBJ2-5; 8 bases align to TRBD2. This CDR3 spans 12 amino acids. V lost 5 bases to trimming and J lost 9 bases; unmatched junction nucleotides: 5. Germline values: CDR1 SGHTA, CDR2 FQGNSA. The CDR3 coding sequence is TGTGCCAGCAGCCCCGGACTAGCAGCCCAGTACTTC. It specifies CASSPGLAAQYF.

The chain is built from TRBV6-1 and TRBJ1-1; TRBD1 is a possible D gene (5 bases). V was trimmed by 8 bases and J by 6 bases, leaving 19 bases between them. The CDR3 is 14 residues long. CDR1 and CDR2 (germline): MNHNS, SASEGT. The CDR3 reads CASFAGGIWAEAFF. CDR3 nucleotide sequence: TGTGCCAGCTTCGCCGGGGGTATTTGGGCTGAAGCTTTCTTT.

This sequence joins TRBV19 and TRBJ2-1, with 12 bases lining up with TRBD2. Germline V gives CDR1 LNHDA, CDR2 SQIVND (reference sequence). V gave up 1 base and J gave up 2 bases; unmatched junction bases: 9. The CDR3 is made up of 19 amino acids. DNA of the CDR3: TGTGCCAGTAGTATAGCTCGGGCTAGCGGGAGGGCCCCCTACAATGAGCAGTTCTTC. It specifies CASSIARASGRAPYNEQFF. The whole variable domain, remainder taken from reference TRBV19 and TRBJ2-1, is DGGITQSPKYLFRKEGQNVTLSCEQNLNHDAMYWYRQDPGQGLRLIYYSQIVNDFQKGDIAEGYSVSREKKESFPLTVTSAQKNPTAFYLCASSIARASGRAPYNEQFFGPGTRLTVL.

This clone appeared once. The chain uses TRBV28 and TRBJ2-3; possibly TRBD2 for D (6 bases). Per the germline V gene, CDR1 is MDHEN and CDR2 is SYDVKM. V shed 5 bases and J shed 6 bases, with 12 bases lying between them. This CDR3 is built from 13 residues. The DNA for the CDR3 is TGTGCCAGCAGTCCCGGACGGGAGGATACGCAGTATTTT. Translating gives CASSPGREDTQYF.

The rearrangement joins TRBV5-1 to TRBJ2-2; D uncertain. The germline V and J ends were trimmed by 7 bases and 6 bases, with 7 bases remaining between them. The germline V gene encodes CDR1 SGHRS and CDR2 YFSETQ. The CDR3 is 11 residues long. The CDR3 spells CASLFSGELFF. The CDR3, as DNA: TGCGCCAGCCTCTTTTCCGGGGAGCTGTTTTTT.

V gene TRBV28 combines with J gene TRBJ2-7; TRBD2 might be the D (6 bases). V dropped 2 bases and J dropped 7 bases, with 15 bases sitting between them. The CDR3 covers 14 residues. The germline gives CDR1 MDHEN, CDR2 SYDVKM. DNA for the CDR3: TGTGCCAGCAGTTTAATCGGGGGACGGGAGGAGCAGTACTTC. As protein: CASSLIGGREEQYF.

The chain employs TRBV4-2 and TRBJ2-7; TRBD2 agrees at 8 bases. The CDR3 has 15 residues. Looked up from germline, CDR1 is LGHNA and CDR2 is YNFKEQ. V lost 1 base to trimming and J lost 3 bases; unmatched junction nucleotides: 5. The CDR3 reads CASSQGRLASYEQYF. The CDR3 bases are TGTGCCAGCAGCCAAGGACGACTAGCGAGCTACGAGCAGTACTTC.

The V gene is TRBV6-1, the J gene TRBJ2-7, with 14 bases identical to TRBD2. V shed 2 bases, J shed 4 bases, and the junction held 1 base outside the gene matches. Germline V gives CDR1 MNHNS, CDR2 SASEGT. The CDR3 length is 15 residues. CDR3 in amino acids: CASSERTSGRYEQYF. The DNA for the CDR3 is TGTGCCAGCAGTGAACGGACTAGCGGGAGGTACGAGCAGTACTTC.

The chain carries TRBV28 and TRBJ1-2; D perhaps matches TRBD1 (5 bases). The CDR3 length is 14 residues. Per germline, CDR1 MDHEN and CDR2 SYDVKM. Trimming cost V 6 bases and J 5 bases, with 16 bases left between them. CDR3 sequence (DNA): TGTGCCAGCAGGCCTGGGACTCCCCCTTATGGCTACACCTTC. Its translation is CASRPGTPPYGYTF.

This chain joins TRBV6-1 and TRBJ2-7, with TRBD2 matching 7 bases. The CDR3 length is 14 residues. CDR1 MNHNS and CDR2 SASEGT come from the germline V gene. Losses at the gene ends were 4 bases for V and 1 base for J; bases not matched to a gene: 4. CDR3 DNA sequence: TGTGCCAGCAGTGTTCCGCGGGGGTCCTACGAGCAGTACTTC. Translating it yields CASSVPRGSYEQYF.

V gene TRBV7-2 combines with J gene TRBJ2-2, with a possible D match to TRBD2 (7 bases). Germline V lookup: CDR1 SGHTA, CDR2 FQGNSA. V lost 8 bases to trimming and J lost 2 bases, with 18 bases between them. The length of the CDR3 is 16 residues. The CDR3 protein is CASAGGGSANTGELFF. In nucleotides, the CDR3 is TGTGCCAGCGCCGGGGGCGGGAGCGCAAACACCGGGGAGCTGTTTTTT. Complete variable domain (other parts from reference TRBV7-2 and TRBJ2-2): GAGVSQSPSNKVTEKGKDVELRCDPISGHTALYWYRQSLGQGLEFLIYFQGNSAPDKSGLPSDRFSAERTGGSVSTLTIQRTQQEDSAVYLCASAGGGSANTGELFFGEGSRLTVL.

The rearrangement joins TRBV28 to TRBJ1-1, with D hard to call. V lost 5 bases and J lost 3, with 4 bases in between. The CDR3 has 11 residues. Looked up from germline, CDR1 is MDHEN and CDR2 is SYDVKM. In DNA form, the CDR3 reads TGTGCCAGCAGTCTTTACACTGAAGCTTTCTTT. This translates into CASSLYTEAFF.

CDR3 in amino acids: CASSRSEGNQPQHF. CDR3 nucleotides: TGTGCCAGCAGTAGGAGTGAGGGCAATCAGCCCCAGCATTTT. This chain joins TRBV6-5 and TRBJ1-5; D uncertain. CDR3 length equals 14 residues. The germline V gene encodes CDR1 MNHEY and CDR2 SVGAGI. V was pared by 5 bases and J by 2 bases, with 10 bases between.

This sequence joins TRBV11-2 and TRBJ2-7, with TRBD2 as a possible D gene (6 bases). Germline loops: CDR1 SGHAT, CDR2 FQNNGV. This CDR3 is 15 amino acids long. V gave up 2 bases and J gave up 3 bases, with 14 bases separating them. CDR3 nucleotide sequence: TGTGCCAGCAGCTTAAGCGCGGCGGGACTCTACGAGCAGTACTTC. It translates to CASSLSAAGLYEQYF.

This clone is judged medium-sized. The chain carries TRBV7-8 and TRBJ1-2; possible D gene TRBD1, 6 bases. The germline V and J ends were trimmed by 0 bases and 6 bases, with 11 bases remaining between them. Germline loops: CDR1 SGHVS, CDR2 FQNEAQ. The CDR3 consists of 14 residues. The CDR3 sequence: CASSLATGWDGYTF. In DNA form, the CDR3 reads TGTGCCAGCAGCTTAGCAACAGGGTGGGATGGCTACACCTTC.

This sequence joins TRBV10-3 and TRBJ2-5; 12 nucleotides match TRBD2. This CDR3 contains 16 residues. The germline V gene encodes CDR1 ENHRY and CDR2 SYGVKD. The V and J ends lost 3 bases and 4 bases, in that order; junction bases with no gene match: 6. Here the CDR3 reads CAISDPTLAGGETQYF. As DNA, the CDR3 is TGTGCCATCAGTGACCCCACACTAGCGGGAGGAGAGACCCAGTACTTC.

The rearrangement uses TRBV25-1 and TRBJ2-1; 11 bases match TRBD1. Germline values: CDR1 MGHDK, CDR2 SYGVNS. Trimming cost V 3 bases and J 7 bases; bases outside gene matches: 8. The CDR3 consists of 16 residues. The CDR3 nucleotides read TGTGCCAGCAGTGATCCCGGACAGGGGGCGTTTAATGAGCAGTTCTTC. It encodes CASSDPGQGAFNEQFF.

The genes are TRBV18 and TRBJ1-1; TRBD1 is a possible D gene (6 bases). CDR3 length: 14 residues. The V end was cut by 4 bases, the J end by 0 bases, with 9 bases between. Germline-derived CDR1 and CDR2 are KGHSH and LQKENI. Here the CDR3 reads CASSLQGMNTEAFF. CDR3 bases: TGTGCCAGCTCACTCCAGGGGATGAACACTGAAGCTTTCTTT.

The rearrangement joins TRBV6-6 to TRBJ2-7; tentatively, D is TRBD2 (6 bases). The CDR3 is made up of 13 amino acids. CDR1 is MNHNY and CDR2 is SVGAGI in the germline V gene (reference sequence). Trimming took 2 bases from V and 9 from J, leaving 14 bases between them. The CDR3 spells CASSYGGGAAQYF. In DNA form, the CDR3 reads TGTGCCAGCAGTTACGGGGGAGGTGCAGCGCAGTACTTC.

This clone was counted only a few times. This chain uses TRBV10-2 with TRBJ2-7; D not resolved. There are 13 residues in the CDR3. CDR1 is WSHSY, CDR2 SAAADI, per germline. V lost 2 bases to trimming and J lost 2 bases, with 7 bases between them. This CDR3 reads CASSEGVAYEQYF. In DNA, the CDR3 is TGCGCCAGCAGTGAGGGAGTTGCCTACGAGCAGTACTTC.

The chain links TRBV5-1 to TRBJ1-4, with D perhaps matching TRBD1 (5 bases). Per germline, CDR1 SGHRS and CDR2 YFSETQ. The V end lost 0 bases, the J end lost 12 bases, and 18 bases lay between the germline ends. CDR3 length: 15 residues. CDR3 sequence: CASSLGVGGRGELFF. DNA for the CDR3: TGCGCCAGCAGCTTGGGAGTTGGAGGGAGAGGGGAACTGTTTTTT.

The gene calls are TRBV9 and TRBJ2-7; 11 nucleotides align to TRBD2. Per the germline V gene, CDR1 is SGDLS and CDR2 is YYNGEE. The trim removed 4 bases at V and 3 bases at J, leaving 6 bases unmatched. The CDR3 runs 15 residues. The CDR3 DNA reads TGTGCCAGCAGCACCTCCGGGACTAGCGGCTACGAGCAGTACTTC. It specifies CASSTSGTSGYEQYF.

A few counts support this clone. The chain combines TRBV30 with TRBJ2-7; 7 bases are a match to TRBD2. With V trimmed by 0 bases and J by 3 bases, 5 bases remained unmatched. CDR3 length equals 14 residues. Germline loops: CDR1 GTSNPN, CDR2 SVGIG (reference sequence). Here the CDR3 reads CAWSVAGFSYEQYF. The CDR3 DNA reads TGTGCCTGGAGTGTAGCGGGGTTTAGCTACGAGCAGTACTTC.

This clone is deemed medium-sized. The CDR3 reads CASISRRYEQYF. CDR3 in DNA: TGTGCCAGCATCTCCAGGCGCTACGAGCAGTACTTC. The chain links TRBV2 to TRBJ2-7, with D unclear. V was clipped by 7 bases and J by 3 bases, with 10 bases between them. The germline V gene encodes CDR1 SNHLY and CDR2 FYNNEI. The CDR3 has 12 residues.

The chain links TRBV7-9 to TRBJ1-4, with 7 bases matching TRBD1. This CDR3 region has 15 residues. Germline V gene lookup returns CDR1 SEHNR and CDR2 FQNEAQ (reference sequence). Trimming cost V 2 bases and J 3 bases; bases outside gene matches: 3. CDR3 nucleotide sequence: TGTGCCAGCAGCTTATACCAGGGGGCTAATGAAAAACTGTTTTTT. As protein: CASSLYQGANEKLFF.

The chain links TRBV18 to TRBJ2-7, with 11 bases matching TRBD2. Germline V lookup: CDR1 KGHSH, CDR2 LQKENI. This CDR3 is 14 amino acids long. V was pared by 0 bases and J by 7 bases, with 2 bases of the junction left unmatched. CDR3 nucleotides: TGTGCCAGCTCACCACCGGGACTAGCGGTGGAGCAGTACTTC. This encodes CASSPPGLAVEQYF.